Following are 14 T cell receptor beta chains from one sample sequenced in a study of T-cell memory formation after mild COVID-19. TCRdb reprocessed the 5' RACE reads with MiXCR, giving one entry per CDR3 protein. Seen here are 350,000 or so distinct CDR3 sequences, roughly 20% observed once, and the top ten hold 21%. The sequenced sample consisted of PBMCs or a T cell subset sorted from them (not recorded which). These receptors were obtained from a man younger than 30 who had mild COVID-19 (a few samples of this study predate the infection). Cell type and time point are not known.

J is TRBJ1-5 and V is TRBV18; D remains unclear. From germline, CDR1 is KGHSH and CDR2 LQKENI. Trimming removed 1 base from V and 3 bases from J, with 4 bases in between. The CDR3 covers 13 residues. In DNA form, the CDR3 reads TGTGCCAGCTCACCACAGCCCAATCAGCCCCAGCATTTT. This encodes CASSPQPNQPQHF.

This clonotype was seen a handful of times. The gene calls are TRBV5-1 and TRBJ2-3; TRBD2 might be the D (5 bases). V was shortened by 1 base and J by 0 bases, with 9 bases between the two germline ends. Per the germline V gene, CDR1 is SGHRS and CDR2 is YFSETQ. The CDR3 runs 15 residues. As DNA, the CDR3 is TGCGCCAGCAGCTTGTTGAGGGAAAGCACAGATACGCAGTATTTT. Translated, it gives CASSLLRESTDTQYF.

This clonotype was counted between two and nine times. This chain joins TRBV2 and TRBJ2-5; unclear D gene. The V and J ends lost 5 bases and 3 bases respectively, with 13 bases between them. The CDR3 is 14 residues long. Looked up from germline, CDR1 is SNHLY and CDR2 is FYNNEI. The CDR3 loop reads CASSRTDVEETQYF. The CDR3 nucleotides read TGTGCCAGCAGTCGGACGGACGTGGAAGAGACCCAGTACTTC.

The chain carries TRBV5-1 and TRBJ2-3, with D perhaps matching TRBD1 (6 bases). Trimming stripped 4 bases from V and 3 bases from J, with 12 bases between. The CDR3 totals 14 residues. CDR1 and CDR2 (germline): SGHRS, YFSETQ. The CDR3 nucleotides are TGCGCCAGCAGCATGCTGACAGGAACAGATACGCAGTATTTT. Its protein product is CASSMLTGTDTQYF.

The count of this clonotype is one. V and J are TRBV2 and TRBJ2-5; unclear D gene. The CDR3 spans 13 residues. V shed 3 bases and J shed 5 bases, with 10 bases lying between them. Germline CDR1 SNHLY, CDR2 FYNNEI. Written as DNA, the CDR3 is TGTGCCAGCAGTGATGGTGTTTCCGAGACCCAGTACTTC. It yields the protein CASSDGVSETQYF. Combining the CDR3 with reference TRBV2 and TRBJ2-5 gives the whole variable domain EPEVTQTPSHQVTQMGQEVILRCVPISNHLYFYWYRQILGQKVEFLVSFYNNEISEKSEIFDDQFSVERPDGSNFTLKIRSTKLEDSAMYFCASSDGVSETQYFGPGTRLLVL.

This clonotype was counted between two and nine times. The rearrangement joins TRBV20-1 to TRBJ2-3; 7 bases align to TRBD2. The CDR3 covers 16 residues. After removal of 3 bases from V and 6 bases from J, the junction contained 15 bases not matched to a gene. The V gene's germline CDR1 is DFQATT and CDR2 SNEGSKA (reference sequence). The DNA for the CDR3 is TGCAGTGCTAGTTGGGCGGCTAGCGGCACTCAGGATACGCAGTATTTT. It is translated as CSASWAASGTQDTQYF.

The chain couples TRBV4-2 to TRBJ1-2; weak D call: TRBD1 (6 bases). Germline CDR1 LGHNA, CDR2 YNFKEQ. This CDR3 contains 14 residues. The V end lost 1 base, the J end lost 8 bases, and 14 bases lay between the germline ends. In DNA, the CDR3 is TGTGCCAGCAGCCAAGCCCCAGGGGATGAAGGCTACACCTTC. Protein product: CASSQAPGDEGYTF.

This clonotype was counted a few times. The chain has TRBV29-1 and TRBJ1-1; TRBD1 matches at 9 bases. CDR3 length equals 13 residues. Germline CDR1 SQVTM, CDR2 ANQGSEA. V dropped 7 bases and J dropped 6; count of bases not matched to a gene: 9. The CDR3 nucleotides read TGCAGCGGGGGACAGGGTTGGGGGTCTGAAGCTTTCTTT. This codes for CSGGQGWGSEAFF.

This chain uses TRBV7-9 with TRBJ2-5; 11 nucleotides align to TRBD1. The CDR3 spans 13 residues. CDR1 and CDR2 (germline): SEHNR, FQNEAQ (reference sequence). V lost 10 bases and J lost 2; bases outside the gene matches: 3. The CDR3 region is CATRDRGQETQYF. CDR3 in DNA: TGTGCCACCCGGGACAGGGGGCAAGAGACCCAGTACTTC.

This chain uses TRBV6-1 with TRBJ2-7, with TRBD1 identical over 10 bases. V was clipped by 4 bases and J by 6 bases; unmatched bases: 6. Germline V gives CDR1 MNHNS, CDR2 SASEGT. The CDR3 is made up of 14 amino acids. Here the CDR3 DNA reads TGTGCCAGCAGTGGGCGACAGGGGGCTCGCGAGCAGTACGTC. It encodes CASSGRQGAREQYV.

This chain connects TRBV23-1 to TRBJ2-5; TRBD2 matches at 10 bases. TRBV23-1 is placed among ORFs of uncertain function. The CDR3 has 15 amino acids. Losses at the gene ends were 10 bases for V and 0 bases for J; bases not matched to a gene: 8. This CDR3 is CATGETSGDQETQYF. In DNA form, the CDR3 reads TGCGCCACCGGAGAAACTAGCGGGGACCAAGAGACCCAGTACTTC.

The chain combines TRBV9 with TRBJ2-1; D not certain. V shed 0 bases and J shed 0 bases, with 10 bases lying between them. The CDR3 contains 16 residues. CDR1 SGDLS and CDR2 YYNGEE come from the germline V gene. In DNA, the CDR3 is TGTGCCAGCAGCGTAGCAGTCAGTAGCTCCTACAATGAGCAGTTCTTC. Its translation: CASSVAVSSSYNEQFF.

V gene TRBV7-9 combines with J gene TRBJ1-1, with D perhaps matching TRBD1 (5 bases). The CDR3 spans 15 residues. Germline assignment: CDR1 SEHNR and CDR2 FQNEAQ (reference sequence). Trimming left V 2 bases short and J 4 bases short, with 14 bases between. The CDR3 loop is CASSLLYGGSTEAFF. The CDR3 nucleotides are TGTGCCAGCAGCTTATTGTACGGGGGTAGCACTGAAGCTTTCTTT.

This clonotype has a handful of counts. The CDR3 DNA sequence: TGTGCCAGCAGCTTCCCGGGGGGGCACCAAGAGACCCAGTACTTC. Its translation: CASSFPGGHQETQYF. J is TRBJ2-5 and V is TRBV7-2, with 8 bases aligning to TRBD2. The junction had 3 bases not matched to a gene; V was cut back by 3 bases and J by 0 bases. Germline lookup yields CDR1 SGHTA and CDR2 FQGNSA. The length of the CDR3 is 15 residues.